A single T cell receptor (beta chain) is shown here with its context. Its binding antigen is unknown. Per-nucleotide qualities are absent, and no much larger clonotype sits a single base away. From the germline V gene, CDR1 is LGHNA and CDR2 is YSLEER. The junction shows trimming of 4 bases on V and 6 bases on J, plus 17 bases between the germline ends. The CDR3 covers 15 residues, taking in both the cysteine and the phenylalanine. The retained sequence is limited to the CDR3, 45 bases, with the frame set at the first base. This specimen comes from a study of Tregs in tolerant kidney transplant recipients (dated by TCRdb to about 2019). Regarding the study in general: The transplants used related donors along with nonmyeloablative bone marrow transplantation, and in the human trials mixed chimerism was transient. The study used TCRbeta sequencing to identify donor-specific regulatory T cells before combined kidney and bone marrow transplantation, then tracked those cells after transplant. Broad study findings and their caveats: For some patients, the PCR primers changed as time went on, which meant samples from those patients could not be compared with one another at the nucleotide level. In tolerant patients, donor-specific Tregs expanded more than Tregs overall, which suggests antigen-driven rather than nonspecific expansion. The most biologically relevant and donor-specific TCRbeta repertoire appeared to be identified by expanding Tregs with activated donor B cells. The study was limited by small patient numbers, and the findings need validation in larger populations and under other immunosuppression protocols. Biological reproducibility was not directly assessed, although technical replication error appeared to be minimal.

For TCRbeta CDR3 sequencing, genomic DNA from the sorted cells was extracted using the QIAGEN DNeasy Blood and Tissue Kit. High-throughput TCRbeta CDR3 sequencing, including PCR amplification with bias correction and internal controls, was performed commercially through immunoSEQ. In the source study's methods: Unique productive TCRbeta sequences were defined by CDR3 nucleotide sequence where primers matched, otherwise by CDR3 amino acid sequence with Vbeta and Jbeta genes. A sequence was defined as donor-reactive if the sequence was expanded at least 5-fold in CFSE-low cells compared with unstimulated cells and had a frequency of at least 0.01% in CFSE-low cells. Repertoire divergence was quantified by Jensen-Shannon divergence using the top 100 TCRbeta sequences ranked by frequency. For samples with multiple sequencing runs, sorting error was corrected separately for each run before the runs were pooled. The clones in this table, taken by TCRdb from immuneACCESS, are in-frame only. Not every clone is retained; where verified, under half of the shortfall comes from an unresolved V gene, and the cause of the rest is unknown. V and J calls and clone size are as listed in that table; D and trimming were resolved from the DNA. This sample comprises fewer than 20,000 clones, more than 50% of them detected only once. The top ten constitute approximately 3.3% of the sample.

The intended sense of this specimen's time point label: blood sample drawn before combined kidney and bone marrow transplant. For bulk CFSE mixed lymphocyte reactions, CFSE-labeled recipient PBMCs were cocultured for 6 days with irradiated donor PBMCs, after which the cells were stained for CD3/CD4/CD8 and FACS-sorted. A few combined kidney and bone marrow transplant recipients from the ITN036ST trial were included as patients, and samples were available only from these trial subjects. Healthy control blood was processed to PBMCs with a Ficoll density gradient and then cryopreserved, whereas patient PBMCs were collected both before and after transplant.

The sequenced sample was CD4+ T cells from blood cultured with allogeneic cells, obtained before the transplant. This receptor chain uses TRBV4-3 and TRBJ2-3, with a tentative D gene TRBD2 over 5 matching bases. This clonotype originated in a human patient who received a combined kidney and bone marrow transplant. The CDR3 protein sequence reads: CASSPDGLSFDTQYF. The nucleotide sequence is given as TGCGCCAGCAGCCCAGATGGACTTTCTTTCGATACGCAGTATTTT.